The 18 T cell receptor beta chains below all came from one sample that was sequenced in a study of T cells in Graves' hyperthyroidism and ophthalmopathy. Researchers amplified the TCR beta CDR3 regions from RNA transcripts. The study used the HTBI primer set for a first-round RT-PCR of the TCR CDR3. One entry per CDR3 protein, called by TCRdb with MiXCR from the multiplex PCR reads. The sample carries 85,000 to 110,000 distinct CDR3 sequences, over 45% recorded once. The sequenced sample was blood. These receptors were taken from a man aged 40-49 years with Graves' hyperthyroidism.

To note about this clonotype: Just one base apart from a much larger clone, this may be a read error. Because the CDR3 is missing its conserved closing phenylalanine or tryptophan, this is likely a read error. The V and J genes are TRBV12-3 or TRBV12-4 and TRBJ1-3; the D gene is possibly TRBD1 (6 bases). Trimming pared 6 bases from V and 4 bases from J, leaving 13 bases between. The CDR3 is 14 residues long. The CDR3 loop is CASRQQGGGNTIYL. The CDR3 DNA follows: TGTGCCAGCAGGCAACAGGGAGGGGGAAACACCATATATCTT.

This clonotype has a count of ten or more. V usage is TRBV24-1 and J usage is TRBJ1-1; D unclear. V was trimmed by 9 bases and J by 3 bases, leaving 10 bases between them. Looked up from germline, CDR1 is KGHDR and CDR2 is SFDVKD. This CDR3 has 12 residues. In nucleotides, the CDR3 is TGTGCCACCCACCCCCGGGACACTGAAGCTTTCTTT. Amino acids: CATHPRDTEAFF.

CDR3 nucleotide sequence: TGTGCCAGCAGTGAAGCGGGAGGGCATTCACCCCTCCACTTT. Its translation: CASSEAGGHSPLHF. This sequence joins TRBV2 and TRBJ1-6; D gene unclear. Per the germline V gene, CDR1 is SNHLY and CDR2 is FYNNEI. Deletions cut 0 bases from V and 8 bases from J, with 8 bases between. The CDR3 has 14 amino acids. Variable domain in full (rest from reference TRBV2 and TRBJ1-6): EPEVTQTPSHQVTQMGQEVILRCVPISNHLYFYWYRQILGQKVEFLVSFYNNEISEKSEIFDDQFSVERPDGSNFTLKIRSTKLEDSAMYFCASSEAGGHSPLHFGNGTRLTVT.

This clonotype occurred many times. The chain links TRBV25-1 to TRBJ2-5, with D unclear. CDR1 is MGHDK, CDR2 SYGVNS, per germline. The V and J ends lost 5 bases and 0 bases respectively, with 7 bases between them. The CDR3 runs 13 residues. In DNA, the CDR3 is TGTGCCAGCAGTTACAGAAACCAAGAGACCCAGTACTTC. It encodes CASSYRNQETQYF.

Notes on this clonotype: A much larger clonotype is one base distant, so this may be a read error. CDR3 sequence reads: CACSLSPGGGNTQYF. CDR3 bases: TGTGCCTGCAGTTTATCACCGGGGGGGGGCAATACGCAGTATTTT. The chain has TRBV12-3 or TRBV12-4 and TRBJ2-3; 8 bases align to TRBD2. The CDR3 sequence is 15 residues long.

The chain recombines TRBV7-9 with TRBJ1-2; 9 bases line up with TRBD1. Trimming cost V 3 bases and J 8 bases; bases outside gene matches: 1. The CDR3 has 12 residues. Per the germline V gene, CDR1 is SEHNR and CDR2 is FQNEAQ (reference sequence). The CDR3 is CASSLGTGGYTF. CDR3 DNA sequence: TGTGCCAGCAGCTTGGGGACAGGGGGCTACACCTTC.

With regard to this clonotype: Its ends do not fully match the called genes, so a read error is possible. The genes are TRBV24-1 and TRBJ2-3; D is ambiguous. The CDR3 is 14 amino acids. The germline CDR1 and CDR2 sequences are KGHDR and SFDVKD. CDR3 sequence (DNA): TGTGCCACCAGTGATCTTCCTCCCACAGATACGCAGTATTTC. Its translation is CATSDLPPTDTQYF.

This clonotype was detected many times. V gene TRBV12-3 or TRBV12-4 combines with J gene TRBJ2-1; D perhaps matches TRBD1 (6 bases). This CDR3 region has 15 residues. Trimming left V 3 bases short and J 1 base short, with 10 bases between. The DNA of the CDR3 is TGTGCCAGCAGTTTTTCAGGGGAGTCCTACAATGAGCAGTTCTTC. Amino acids: CASSFSGESYNEQFF.

This clonotype was observed many times. The chain carries TRBV7-9 and TRBJ2-7, with a weak D call TRBD2 (5 bases). Per germline, CDR1 SEHNR and CDR2 FQNEAQ (reference sequence). The CDR3 is 13 residues long. Trimming left V 4 bases short and J 3 bases short, with 10 bases between. The DNA of the CDR3 is TGTGCCAGCAGCTCCCCTACTAGCTACGAGCAGTACTTC. Translated, it gives CASSSPTSYEQYF.

The chain is built from TRBV5-1 and TRBJ1-2, with a possible D match to TRBD1 (6 bases). Germline-derived CDR1 and CDR2 are SGHRS and YFSETQ. The CDR3 is 12 residues long. V lost 6 bases and J 6 bases, leaving 12 bases between the germline ends. This CDR3 reads CASNSQGNGYTF. CDR3 nucleotide sequence: TGCGCCAGCAACTCACAGGGAAATGGCTACACCTTC.

V gene TRBV20-1 combines with J gene TRBJ1-5; TRBD1 agrees at 9 bases. The V gene's germline CDR1 is DFQATT and CDR2 SNEGSKA (reference sequence). The CDR3 covers 15 residues. The V gene end was trimmed by 0 bases and the J gene end by 7 bases; junction bases not matched to a gene: 7. CDR3 bases: TGCAGTGCTAGAGATCGTGGGACAGGGACCCAGCCCCAGCATTTT. Its protein is CSARDRGTGTQPQHF.

This clonotype was recorded at least ten times. The rearrangement joins TRBV9 to TRBJ1-1; D might be TRBD1 (5 bases). The V end was cut by 4 bases, the J end by 10 bases, with 23 bases between. The CDR3 runs to 15 residues. Germline V gene sequence: CDR1 SGDLS, CDR2 YYNGEE. CDR3: CASSREVGQTRTAFF. The CDR3 coding sequence is TGTGCCAGCAGCAGAGAGGTGGGGCAAACCCGCACAGCTTTCTTT.

This clonotype was seen once. The rearrangement uses TRBV5-1 and TRBJ2-1; possible D gene TRBD1, 6 bases. The CDR3 is made up of 13 amino acids. V was clipped by 4 bases and J by 7 bases, with 12 bases between them. Per germline, CDR1 SGHRS and CDR2 YFSETQ. CDR3 sequence reads: CASSSLDRNEQFF. DNA of the CDR3: TGCGCCAGCAGCAGCCTGGACAGAAATGAGCAGTTCTTC.

V gene TRBV6-2 or TRBV6-3 combines with J gene TRBJ2-3; 11 nucleotides align to TRBD2. The CDR3 runs 16 residues. CDR1 is MNHEY, CDR2 SVGEGT, per germline. V was clipped by 5 bases and J by 5 bases; unmatched bases: 9. CDR3 in amino acids: CASSDPLAGGRDTQYF. CDR3 sequence (DNA): TGTGCCAGCAGTGACCCTCTAGCGGGAGGAAGAGATACGCAGTATTTT.

The chain couples TRBV15 to TRBJ2-7; 10 bases align to TRBD1. The CDR3 runs to 15 residues. Germline V gene data show CDR1 as LNHNV and CDR2 as YYDKDF (reference sequence). Trimming at V came to 2 bases and at J to 4 bases, leaving 5 bases not matched to a gene. The CDR3 reads CATSRSGQGYYEQYF. DNA of the CDR3: TGTGCCACCAGCAGATCGGGACAGGGGTATTACGAGCAGTACTTC.

V gene TRBV5-2 combines with J gene TRBJ1-5; the table's D gene call, TRBD1, was not cross checked with the DNA. TRBV5-2 is a pseudogene segment. This CDR3 has 15 amino acids. CDR3 protein: CASNFYRGQYQPQHF. The DNA for the CDR3 is TGTGCCAGCAACTTTTACAGGGGGCAATATCAGCCCCAGCATTTT.

The chain links TRBV7-3 to TRBJ2-2; tentatively, D is TRBD1 (6 bases). Trimming stripped 0 bases from V and 4 bases from J, with 12 bases between. Germline assignment: CDR1 SGHTA and CDR2 FQGTGA. CDR3 length: 16 residues. Here the CDR3 DNA reads TGTGCCAGCAGCTTAACTGGCAGGGGTAGCACCGGGGAGCTGTTTTTT. Its translation is CASSLTGRGSTGELFF.

This clonotype was recorded at least ten times. The rearrangement joins TRBV6-5 to TRBJ1-2, with TRBD1 matching over 8 bases. The J segment lost 6 bases and the V segment lost 2 bases, leaving 8 bases of the junction unmatched. From germline, CDR1 is MNHEY and CDR2 SVGAGI. CDR3 size: 15 residues. Here the CDR3 reads CASSYARGRINGYTF. Here the CDR3 DNA reads TGTGCCAGCAGTTACGCCAGGGGGCGCATTAATGGCTACACCTTC.